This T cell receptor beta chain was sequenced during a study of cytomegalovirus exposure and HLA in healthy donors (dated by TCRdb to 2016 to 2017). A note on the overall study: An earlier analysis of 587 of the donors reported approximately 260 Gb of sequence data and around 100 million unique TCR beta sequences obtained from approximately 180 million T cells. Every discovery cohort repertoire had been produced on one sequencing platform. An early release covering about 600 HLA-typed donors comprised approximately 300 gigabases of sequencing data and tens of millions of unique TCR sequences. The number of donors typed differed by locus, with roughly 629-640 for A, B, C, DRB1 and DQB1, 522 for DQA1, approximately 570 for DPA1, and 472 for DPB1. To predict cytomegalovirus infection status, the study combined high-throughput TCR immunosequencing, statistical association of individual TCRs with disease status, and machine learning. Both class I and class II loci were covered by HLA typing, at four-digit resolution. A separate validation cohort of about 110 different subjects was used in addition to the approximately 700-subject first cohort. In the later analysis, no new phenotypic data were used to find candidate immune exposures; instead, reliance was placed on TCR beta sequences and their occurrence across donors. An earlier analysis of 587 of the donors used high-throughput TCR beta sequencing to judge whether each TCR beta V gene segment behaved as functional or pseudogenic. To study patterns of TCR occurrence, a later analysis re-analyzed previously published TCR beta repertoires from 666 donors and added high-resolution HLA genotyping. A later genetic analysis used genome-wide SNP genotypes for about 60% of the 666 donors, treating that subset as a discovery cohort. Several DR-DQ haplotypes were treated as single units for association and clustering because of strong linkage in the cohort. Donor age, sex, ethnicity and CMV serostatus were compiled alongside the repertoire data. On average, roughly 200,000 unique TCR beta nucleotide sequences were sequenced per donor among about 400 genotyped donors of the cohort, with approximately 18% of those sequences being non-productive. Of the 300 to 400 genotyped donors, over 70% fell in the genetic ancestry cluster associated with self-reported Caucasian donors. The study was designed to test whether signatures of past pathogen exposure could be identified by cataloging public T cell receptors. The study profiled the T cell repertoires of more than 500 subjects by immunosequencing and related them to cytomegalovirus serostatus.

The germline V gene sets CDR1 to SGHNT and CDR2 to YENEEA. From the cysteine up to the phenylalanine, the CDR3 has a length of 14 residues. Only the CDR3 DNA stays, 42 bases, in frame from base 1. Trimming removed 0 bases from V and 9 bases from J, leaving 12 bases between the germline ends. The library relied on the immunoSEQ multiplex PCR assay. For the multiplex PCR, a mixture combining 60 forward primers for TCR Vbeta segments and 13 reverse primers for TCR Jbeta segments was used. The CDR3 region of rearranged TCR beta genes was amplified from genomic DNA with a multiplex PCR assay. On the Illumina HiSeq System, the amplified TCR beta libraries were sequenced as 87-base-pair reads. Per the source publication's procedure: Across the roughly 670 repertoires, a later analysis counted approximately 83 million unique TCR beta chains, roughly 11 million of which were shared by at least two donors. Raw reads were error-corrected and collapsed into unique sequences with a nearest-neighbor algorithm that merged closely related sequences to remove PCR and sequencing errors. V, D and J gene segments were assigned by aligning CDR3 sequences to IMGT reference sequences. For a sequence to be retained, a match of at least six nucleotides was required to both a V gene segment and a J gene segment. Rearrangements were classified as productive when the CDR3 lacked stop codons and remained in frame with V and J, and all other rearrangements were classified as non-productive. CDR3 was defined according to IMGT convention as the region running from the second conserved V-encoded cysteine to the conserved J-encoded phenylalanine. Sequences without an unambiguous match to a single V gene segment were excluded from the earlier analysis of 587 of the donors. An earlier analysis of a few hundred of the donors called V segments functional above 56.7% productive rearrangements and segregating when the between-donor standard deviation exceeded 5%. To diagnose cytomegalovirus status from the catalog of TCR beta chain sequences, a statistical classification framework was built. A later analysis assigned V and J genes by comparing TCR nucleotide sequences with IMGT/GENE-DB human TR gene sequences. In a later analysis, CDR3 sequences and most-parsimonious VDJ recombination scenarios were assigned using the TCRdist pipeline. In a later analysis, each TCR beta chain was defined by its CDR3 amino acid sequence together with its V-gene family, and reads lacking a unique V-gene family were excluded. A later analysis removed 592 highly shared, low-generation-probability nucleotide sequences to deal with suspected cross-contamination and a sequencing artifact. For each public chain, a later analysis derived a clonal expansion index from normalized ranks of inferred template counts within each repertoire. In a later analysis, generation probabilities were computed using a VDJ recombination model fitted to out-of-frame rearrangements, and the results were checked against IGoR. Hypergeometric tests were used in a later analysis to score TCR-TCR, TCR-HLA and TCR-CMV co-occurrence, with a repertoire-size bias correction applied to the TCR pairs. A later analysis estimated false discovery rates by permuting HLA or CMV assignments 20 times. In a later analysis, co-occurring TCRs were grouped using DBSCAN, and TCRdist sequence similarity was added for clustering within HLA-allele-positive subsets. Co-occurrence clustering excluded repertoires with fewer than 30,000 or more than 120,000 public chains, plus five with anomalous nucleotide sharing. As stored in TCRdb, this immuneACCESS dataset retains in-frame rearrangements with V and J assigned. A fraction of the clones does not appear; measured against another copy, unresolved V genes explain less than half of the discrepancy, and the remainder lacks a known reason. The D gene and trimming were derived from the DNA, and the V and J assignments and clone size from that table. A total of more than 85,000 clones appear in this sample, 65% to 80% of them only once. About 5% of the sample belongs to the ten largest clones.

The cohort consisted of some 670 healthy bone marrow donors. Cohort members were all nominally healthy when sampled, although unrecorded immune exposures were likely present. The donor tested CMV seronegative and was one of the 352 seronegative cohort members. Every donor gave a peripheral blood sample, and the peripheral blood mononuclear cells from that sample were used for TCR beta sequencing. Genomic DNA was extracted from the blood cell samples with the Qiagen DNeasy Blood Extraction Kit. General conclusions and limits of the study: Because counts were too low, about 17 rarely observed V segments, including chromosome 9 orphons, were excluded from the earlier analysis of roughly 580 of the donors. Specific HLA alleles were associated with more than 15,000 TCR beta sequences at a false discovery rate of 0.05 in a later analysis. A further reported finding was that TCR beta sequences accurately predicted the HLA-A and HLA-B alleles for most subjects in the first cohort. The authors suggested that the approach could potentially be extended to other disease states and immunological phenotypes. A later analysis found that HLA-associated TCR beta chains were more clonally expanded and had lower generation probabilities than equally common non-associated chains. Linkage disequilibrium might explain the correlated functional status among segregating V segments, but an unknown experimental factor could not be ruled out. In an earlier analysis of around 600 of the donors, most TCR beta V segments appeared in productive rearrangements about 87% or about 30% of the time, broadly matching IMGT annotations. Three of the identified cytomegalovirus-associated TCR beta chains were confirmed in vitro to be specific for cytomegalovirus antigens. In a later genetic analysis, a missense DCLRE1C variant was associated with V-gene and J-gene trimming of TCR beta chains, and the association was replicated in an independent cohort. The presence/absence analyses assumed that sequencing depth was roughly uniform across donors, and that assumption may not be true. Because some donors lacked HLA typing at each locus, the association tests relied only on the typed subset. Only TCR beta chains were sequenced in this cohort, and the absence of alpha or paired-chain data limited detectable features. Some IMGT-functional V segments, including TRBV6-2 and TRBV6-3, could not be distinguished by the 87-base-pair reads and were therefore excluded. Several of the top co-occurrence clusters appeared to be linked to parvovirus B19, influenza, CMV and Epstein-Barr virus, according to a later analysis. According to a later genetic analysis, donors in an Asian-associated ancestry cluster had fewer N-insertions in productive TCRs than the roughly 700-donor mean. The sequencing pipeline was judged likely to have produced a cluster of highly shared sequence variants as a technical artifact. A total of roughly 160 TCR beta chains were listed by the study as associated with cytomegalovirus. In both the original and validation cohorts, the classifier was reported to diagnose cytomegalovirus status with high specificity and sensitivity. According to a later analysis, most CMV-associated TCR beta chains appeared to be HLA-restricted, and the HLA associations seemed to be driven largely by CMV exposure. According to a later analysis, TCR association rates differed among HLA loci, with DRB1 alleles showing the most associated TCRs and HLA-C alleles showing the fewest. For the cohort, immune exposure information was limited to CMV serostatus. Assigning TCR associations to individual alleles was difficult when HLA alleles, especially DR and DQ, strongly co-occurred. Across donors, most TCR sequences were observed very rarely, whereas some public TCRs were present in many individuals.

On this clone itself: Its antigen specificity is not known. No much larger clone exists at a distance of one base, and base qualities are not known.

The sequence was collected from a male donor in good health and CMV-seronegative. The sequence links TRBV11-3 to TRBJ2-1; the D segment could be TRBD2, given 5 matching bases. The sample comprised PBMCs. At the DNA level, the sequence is TGTGCCAGCAGCTTAGATTTGGGGAGTGTTGAGCAGTTCTTC. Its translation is CASSLDLGSVEQFF.